This TCR beta chain was documented in a study of T-cell memory formation after mild COVID-19 (dated by TCRdb to the early 2020s). About the study as a whole: TCR sequence clusters from the two donors were largely donor specific. The cohort comprised two young, previously healthy adult volunteers, one female and one male. In two donors, T-cell clones that expanded and contracted after mild COVID-19 were followed by sequencing TCRalpha and TCRbeta repertoires longitudinally.

Sequencing relied on an Illumina NovaSeq 6000. cDNA libraries for TCRalpha and TCRbeta were prepared by 5'RACE using constant-segment primers, with sample barcodes and unique molecular identifiers added. Trizol reagent was used to extract RNA from every sample. Library amplification was performed in two PCR steps, and a second sample barcode and Illumina TruSeq adapters were introduced in the second step. Sequencing of the libraries was done on an Illumina NovaSeq, producing 2 x 150 bp paired-end reads. The authors' analysis ran thus. With migec v1.2.7, reads were demultiplexed and then collapsed into UMI-guided consensus sequences. Using mixcr v2.1.11, UMI consensuses were aligned to TRA and TRB V and J templates and then assembled into clonotypes. Expanded or contracted clonotypes were those called significant by both edgeR and NoisET, with noise models trained on biological replicates. For edgeR calls, the thresholds were a false discovery rate-adjusted p below 0.01 and a log2 fold-change of 1. As an exploratory analysis of dynamics, max-normalized trajectories of the 1000 most abundant clonotypes were examined with PCA combined with hierarchical clustering. Separately sequenced CD4+ and CD8+ repertoires were used to assign the CD4 or CD8 phenotype of responding clones. TCRdb trimmed the raw reads at Q25, called clones with MiXCR and kept productive beta chains. Each entry merges the rows of one CDR3 protein and shows their most common DNA and genes. In this record, the V and J calls reflect TCRdb's handling and not the investigators' own analysis. The sample data list about 100,000 distinct CDR3 sequences, and over 8.5% of these were observed just once. Approximately 39% of the sample is in the top ten clones.

This clonotype was detected only a few times. Its binding antigen is unknown. Base-call qualities are not available, and no considerably larger clone is one nucleotide away. Study-level results and caveats: SARS-CoV-2 specificity of the second-wave clones peaking on day 37 was not confirmed. Some responding clones were detected in pre-infection memory, which suggested that pre-existing cross-reactive memory T cells had joined the SARS-CoV-2 response. The study included only a couple of mild cases, and larger cohorts that include severe cases with pre-infection samples were judged to be necessary. Balanced CD4/CD8 phenotypes were observed for clones contracting from day 15 to 85, whereas a bias towards CD4+ was observed for a second wave of clones expanding from day 15 to 37. Contracting CD4+ clones were located mainly in the CM and EM memory subsets, whereas CD8+ clones were found to be enriched in EMRA.

The CDR3 starts with the cysteine, ends with the phenylalanine, and has 16 residues. This entry keeps only the CDR3 DNA: 48 bases, framed from base 1. From V the trimming removes 4 bases and from J it removes 5 bases, while the gene matches leave 5 bases of the junction unaccounted for. In the germline V gene, CDR1 corresponds to SGHRS and CDR2 to YFSETQ. PBMCs were isolated by Ficoll-Paque density gradient centrifugation. The receptor chain draws on TRBV5-1 and TRBJ2-5; 16 middle bases align to TRBD2. Sequenced sample: PBMCs or a T cell subset sorted from them (not recorded which). This sequence originates from a man younger than 35 who had mild COVID-19 (a few samples of this study predate the infection). The sample titles of this study are shuffled in the database, so cell type and time point are left out; the donor was told from shared clones. CDR3 reads: CASSEGLAGGTETQYF. The bases read TGCGCCAGCAGCGAGGGACTAGCGGGGGGGACCGAGACCCAGTACTTC.